The rows below give T cell receptor beta chains drawn from one sample of a study of cytomegalovirus exposure and HLA in healthy donors. The assay was immunoSEQ multiplex PCR, and TCRdb's table has in-frame clones only and misses some. The sample shows approximately 110,000 clones, around 70% of them seen only once. Input material: PBMCs. These receptor sequences come from a man between 35 and 55 years old in good health and CMV-seropositive. Both conserved end residues are part of each CDR3. Each record gives: clone size, J gene, D gene, V gene, CDR3 protein, CDR3 DNA. D genes are given only for firm matches. Not all rows give a size; the values are once, few, many and, for expanded clones, a class.

- | TRBJ2-7 | - | TRBV7-2 | CASSPGLYEQYF | TGTGCCAGCAGCCCAGGTCTCTACGAGCAGTACTTC
once | TRBJ2-2 | TRBD2 | TRBV4-3 | CASSQGLAAGRPATGELFF | TGCGCCAGCAGCCAAGGACTAGCGGCTGGTCGACCAGCCACCGGGGAGCTGTTTTTT
- | TRBJ1-1 | TRBD1 | TRBV27 | CASSKTGVDSTEAFF | TGTGCCAGCAGTAAGACAGGGGTTGATAGCACTGAAGCTTTCTTT
- | TRBJ2-3 | TRBD2 | TRBV9 | CASSSGSTDTQYF | TGTGCCAGCAGTAGCGGGAGCACAGATACGCAGTATTTT
few | TRBJ1-1 | - | TRBV28 | CASSSFGQTNTEAFF | TGTGCCAGCAGTTCCTTTGGGCAGACGAACACTGAAGCTTTCTTT
- | TRBJ1-4 | - | TRBV5-1 | CASSLAGGQNEKLFF | TGCGCCAGCAGCTTGGCGGGAGGACAGAATGAAAAACTGTTTTTT
- | TRBJ2-3 | - | TRBV6-1 | CASSEFKERRGRDTQYF | TGTGCCAGCAGTGAATTTAAGGAGCGCCGAGGCAGAGATACGCAGTATTTT
- | TRBJ1-5 | - | TRBV7-2 | CASSLVAGQNQPQHF | TGTGCCAGCAGCTTAGTTGCAGGGCAGAATCAGCCCCAGCATTTT
once | TRBJ1-4 | - | TRBV7-2 | CASSPSGATNEKLFF | TGTGCCAGCAGCCCCTCAGGGGCAACTAATGAAAAACTGTTTTTT
- | TRBJ1-1 | - | TRBV10-2 | CASTNPRENTEAFF | TGCGCCAGCACTAACCCGAGGGAGAACACTGAAGCTTTCTTT
- | TRBJ2-7 | TRBD1 | TRBV6-1 | CASRWDRGGYEQYF | TGTGCCAGCAGGTGGGACAGGGGGGGCTACGAGCAGTACTTC
- | TRBJ2-3 | - | TRBV9 | CASSVAPLGSGTDTQYF | TGTGCCAGCAGCGTAGCCCCCCTCGGGAGTGGTACAGATACGCAGTATTTT
few | TRBJ2-7 | - | TRBV15 | CATSRWAGGSGEQYF | TGTGCCACCAGCAGGTGGGCCGGGGGATCCGGAGAGCAGTACTTC
once | TRBJ1-1 | - | TRBV20-1 | CSFAGTEAFF | TGCAGTTTCGCGGGGACTGAAGCTTTCTTT
- | TRBJ2-7 | - | TRBV6-5 | CASSWGGPYEQYF | TGTGCCAGCAGTTGGGGGGGCCCCTACGAGCAGTACTTC
- | TRBJ2-6 | TRBD1 | TRBV9 | CASSVDRGVRSGANVLTF | TGTGCCAGCAGCGTCGACAGGGGTGTCCGCTCTGGGGCCAACGTCCTGACTTTC
once | TRBJ2-6 | TRBD2 | TRBV5-1 | CASSWGLAGLTGANVLTF | TGCGCCAGCAGCTGGGGACTAGCGGGACTAACTGGGGCCAACGTCCTGACTTTC
- | TRBJ2-5 | - | TRBV6-1 | CASRSSLLPETQYF | TGTGCCAGCAGGAGTAGTCTTCTCCCGGAGACCCAGTACTTC
- | TRBJ1-2 | - | TRBV11-2 | CASSLVYLGHPYGYTF | TGTGCCAGCAGCTTAGTTTATCTTGGGCACCCATATGGCTACACCTTC
- | TRBJ2-3 | TRBD1 | TRBV5-4 | CASSEDRITDTQYF | TGTGCCAGCAGCGAGGACAGGATCACAGATACGCAGTATTTT
- | TRBJ2-3 | - | TRBV23-1 | CARTGNTGDTQYF | TGCGCCAGAACCGGAAACACGGGGGATACGCAGTATTTT
few | TRBJ1-1 | - | TRBV4-3 | CASSQGTLRGSDTEAFF | TGCGCCAGCAGCCAAGGGACCCTCAGGGGATCGGACACTGAAGCTTTCTTT
- | TRBJ1-2 | - | TRBV21-1 | CASSRLKPAGYTF | TGTGCCAGCAGCAGGTTAAAGCCCGCTGGCTACACCTTC
- | TRBJ2-1 | - | TRBV11-2 | CASSGQGHEQFF | TGTGCCAGCAGCGGGCAGGGTCATGAGCAGTTCTTC
- | TRBJ1-5 | - | TRBV19 | CASSTNRARNQPQHF | TGTGCCAGTAGCACTAACAGGGCACGCAATCAGCCCCAGCATTTT
few | TRBJ1-1 | TRBD1 | TRBV7-6 | CASSLAGGNTEAFF | TGTGCCAGCAGCTTAGCAGGGGGCAACACTGAAGCTTTCTTT
- | TRBJ2-3 | - | TRBV7-9 | CASSLRAGTSTDTQYF | TGTGCCAGCAGTTTAAGGGCAGGGACTAGCACAGATACGCAGTATTTT
- | TRBJ1-1 | - | TRBV10-3 | CAISESRGIAEAFF | TGTGCCATCAGTGAGTCAAGGGGGATTGCCGAAGCTTTCTTT
- | TRBJ1-1 | - | TRBV6-1 | CASSEARFPGNTEAFF | TGTGCCAGCAGTGAAGCACGCTTCCCAGGGAACACTGAAGCTTTCTTT
- | TRBJ1-1 | - | TRBV6-5 | CASSPDSGTEAFF | TGTGCCAGCAGCCCGGACAGCGGAACTGAAGCTTTCTTT
few | TRBJ2-7 | TRBD1 | TRBV11-2 | CASSFSAGGYEQYF | TGTGCCAGCAGCTTCTCGGCAGGGGGCTACGAGCAGTACTTC
- | TRBJ2-3 | TRBD2 | TRBV5-1 | CASSLGLAGGVRTDTQYF | TGCGCCAGCAGCCTGGGGCTAGCGGGAGGGGTGCGGACAGATACGCAGTATTTT
- | TRBJ2-1 | TRBD2 | TRBV5-4 | CASSLSSGGSNEQFF | TGTGCCAGCAGCTTGAGCAGCGGGGGGTCCAATGAGCAGTTCTTC
- | TRBJ2-5 | - | TRBV28 | CASSLSQGRETQYF | TGTGCCAGCAGTTTGAGCCAGGGCAGAGAGACCCAGTACTTC
- | TRBJ2-7 | TRBD2 | TRBV5-1 | CASRAGDQQYF | TGCGCCAGCAGAGCGGGAGACCAGCAGTACTTC
- | TRBJ2-7 | - | TRBV10-3 | CAISEGAGAKVNSYEQYF | TGTGCCATCAGTGAAGGGGCGGGGGCAAAGGTTAACAGCTACGAGCAGTACTTC
once | TRBJ1-3 | - | TRBV9 | CASSAGVSGNTIYF | TGTGCCAGCAGCGCAGGGGTCTCTGGAAACACCATATATTTT
- | TRBJ2-1 | TRBD2 | TRBV7-9 | CASSSRTSGGYNEQFF | TGTGCCAGCAGCTCGAGGACTAGCGGGGGGTACAATGAGCAGTTCTTC
- | TRBJ2-7 | TRBD2 | TRBV11-2 | CASSQGLAGVEQYF | TGTGCCAGCAGCCAGGGACTAGCGGGAGTTGAGCAGTACTTC
few | TRBJ2-7 | - | TRBV7-9 | CASSPSRFRQYF | TGTGCCAGCAGCCCTTCGAGATTTCGGCAGTACTTC
few | TRBJ1-1 | - | TRBV7-7 | CASSPGTSEAFF | TGTGCTAGCAGCCCCGGGACTTCTGAAGCTTTCTTT
- | TRBJ2-3 | TRBD2 | TRBV4-2 | CASSQEKAGGTDTQYF | TGTGCCAGCAGCCAAGAAAAGGCGGGAGGGACAGATACGCAGTATTTT
- | TRBJ1-5 | - | TRBV4-1 | CASSPEGGSNQPQHF | TGCGCCAGCAGCCCCGAGGGAGGAAGCAATCAGCCCCAGCATTTT
- | TRBJ1-6 | - | TRBV12-5 | CASVRQDSSYNSPLHF | TGTGCTAGTGTCCGACAGGACAGCTCCTATAATTCACCCCTCCACTTT